Listed here are 27 T cell receptor beta chains from one sample, sequenced in a study of blood T cells in healthy people across ages. The use of a sample-barcoded 5' primer and a J-beta primer mix characterized a second PCR of about 6 to 12 cycles. A single record per CDR3 protein comes from TCRdb applying MiXCR to the 5' RACE reads. Among 500,000 to 650,000 distinct CDR3 sequences, about a quarter were seen once, and the ten largest hold under 4.5%. The sample was also linked to a second study, of T cells of mothers and their children.

Sequenced sample: blood. The source is a boy aged 2-9 years in good health.

The V and J genes are TRBV29-1 and TRBJ1-1; 9 bases are shared with TRBD1. CDR1 and CDR2 (germline): SQVTM, ANQGSEA. The CDR3 contains 14 residues. J gave up 5 bases and V 2 bases, and 6 bases lay outside the gene matches. The CDR3 bases are TGCAGCGTTGAATGGTTGACAGGGGGGACTGAAGCTTTCTTT. Its protein product is CSVEWLTGGTEAFF.

The chain uses TRBV18 and TRBJ2-3, with TRBD2 as a possible D gene (6 bases). The V end was cut by 1 base, the J end by 3 bases, with 11 bases between. Germline lookup yields CDR1 KGHSH and CDR2 LQKENI. The CDR3 is 15 amino acids. The CDR3 nucleotides read TGTGCCAGCTCACCACAGGCGGGACGGACAGATACGCAGTATTTT. It yields the protein CASSPQAGRTDTQYF.

On this clonotype itself: A clone one base away is much larger, so this may be a read error. The CDR3 carries no conserved terminal phenylalanine or tryptophan, so it likely arises from a read error. The CDR3 loop reads CASSGSGRTLSEQYS. The CDR3 DNA is TGCGCCAGCAGCGGAAGCGGGAGGACGCTAAGTGAGCAGTACTCC. The gene calls are TRBV5-1 and TRBJ2-7, with 9 bases lining up with TRBD2. This CDR3 comprises 15 residues. J was trimmed by 7 bases and V by 4 bases; bases with no gene match: 12. Germline CDR1 SGHRS, CDR2 YFSETQ.

The J gene is TRBJ2-1, the V gene TRBV24-1; D possibly corresponds to TRBD2 (6 bases). This CDR3 contains 12 residues. Looked up from germline, CDR1 is KGHDR and CDR2 is SFDVKD. Trimming shortened V by 6 bases and J by 5 bases, and 7 bases separated the two germline ends. Written as DNA, the CDR3 is TGTGCCACCAGTCGGGAGAACAATGAGCAGTTCTTC. Translation gives CATSRENNEQFF.

The chain links TRBV21-1 to TRBJ2-5; the listed D gene, TRBD2, was not tested against the DNA. TRBV21-1 is described as a pseudogene. The CDR3 contains 18 residues. In nucleotides, the CDR3 is TGTGCCAGCAGCAAATCTCCTCTAGCGGGGCCTTCACAAGAGACCCAGTACTTC. Translating gives CASSKSPLAGPSQETQYF.

Only a few counts were recorded for this clonotype. V and J are TRBV6-5 and TRBJ1-2, with D hard to call. V was clipped by 1 base and J by 7 bases, with 16 bases between them. CDR3 length: 15 amino acids. From germline, CDR1 is MNHEY and CDR2 SVGAGI. The DNA of the CDR3 is TGTGCCAGCAGTTACTATAAAGAGGGTTTCGGTGGCTACACCTTC. This sequence encodes CASSYYKEGFGGYTF.

This chain connects TRBV4-1 to TRBJ1-4, with 8 bases identical to TRBD1. Per the germline V gene, CDR1 is MGHRA and CDR2 is YSYEKL. The CDR3 has 16 amino acids. V shed 3 bases, J shed 5 bases, and the junction held 8 bases outside the gene matches. The CDR3 DNA sequence: TGCGCCAGCAGCCAGAACGGACAGGGCGACAATGAAAAACTGTTTTTT. Translated: CASSQNGQGDNEKLFF.

The chain couples TRBV15 to TRBJ2-1; TRBD2 matches 8 bases. CDR1 is LNHNV and CDR2 is YYDKDF in the germline V gene (reference sequence). CDR3 size: 16 residues. V lost 0 bases, J lost 6 bases, and 7 bases stayed unmatched. CDR3 sequence (DNA): TGTGCCACCAGCAGAGATTTTGGCGGGGGGCCCAATGAGCAGTTCTTC. This sequence encodes CATSRDFGGGPNEQFF.

The rearrangement joins TRBV20-1 to TRBJ1-5; D gene ambiguous. CDR3 length: 13 residues. Deletions cut 2 bases from V and 5 bases from J, with 10 bases between. Germline V gene sequence: CDR1 DFQATT, CDR2 SNEGSKA (reference sequence). The CDR3 protein is CSARNGEYQPQHF. CDR3 in DNA: TGCAGTGCTAGAAACGGGGAATATCAGCCCCAGCATTTT.

The chain couples TRBV25-1 to TRBJ1-4, with D perhaps TRBD1 (5 bases). Deletions cut 0 bases from V and 12 bases from J, with 11 bases between. In germline, CDR1 is MGHDK, CDR2 SYGVNS. The CDR3 totals 13 residues. CDR3: CASSEYRGAQLFF. CDR3 DNA: TGTGCCAGCAGTGAATATCGAGGGGCTCAACTGTTTTTT.

In this sample, this clonotype turned up a few times. The rearrangement uses TRBV7-2 and TRBJ2-7; 11 bases map to TRBD1. Germline CDR1 SGHTA, CDR2 FQGNSA. The CDR3 is 16 amino acids. V gave up 4 bases and J gave up 5 bases; unmatched junction bases: 10. The DNA of the CDR3 is TGTGCCAGCAGCTCTCGGGGGACAGGGGGTTTCGACGAGCAGTACTTC. It yields the protein CASSSRGTGGFDEQYF.

This clonotype was counted between two and nine times. The chain couples TRBV7-2 to TRBJ2-2; D is ambiguous. Trimming shortened V by 5 bases and J by 8 bases, and 12 bases separated the two germline ends. The CDR3 sequence is 13 residues long. Germline CDR1 is SGHTA and CDR2 is FQGNSA. The CDR3 DNA follows: TGTGCCAGCAGCCGTAGGACCCGAGGGGAGCTGTTTTTT. Translation gives CASSRRTRGELFF.

This clonotype occurred a few times. V usage is TRBV7-9 and J usage is TRBJ1-1; D is ambiguous. The germline CDR1 and CDR2 sequences are SEHNR and FQNEAQ (reference sequence). CDR3 size: 15 residues. The germline V and J ends were trimmed by 1 base and 5 bases, with 14 bases remaining between them. The CDR3 DNA sequence: TGTGCCAGCAGCTTAGGATCTCTCAGTCTAACTGAAGCTTTCTTT. Amino acids: CASSLGSLSLTEAFF.

The table lists this clonotype with a few counts. The chain recombines TRBV7-2 with TRBJ2-1, with 13 bases identical to TRBD2. Germline CDR1 is SGHTA and CDR2 is FQGNSA. V shed 5 bases and J 7 bases; nucleotides not matched to a gene: 17. This CDR3 contains 19 residues. The CDR3 reads CASSRLKTSGRSRGNEQFF. CDR3 bases: TGTGCCAGCAGCCGTCTTAAGACTAGCGGGAGGAGCCGCGGGAATGAGCAGTTCTTC. Full variable domain (rest looked up from reference TRBV7-2 and TRBJ2-1): GAGVSQSPSNKVTEKGKDVELRCDPISGHTALYWYRQSLGQGLEFLIYFQGNSAPDKSGLPSDRFSAERTGGSVSTLTIQRTQQEDSAVYLCASSRLKTSGRSRGNEQFFGPGTRLTVL.

The DNA of the CDR3 is TGTGCCAGCAGTTACGGGGGGGGAGCACCCATTCGCTACACCTTC. Residues: CASSYGGGAPIRYTF. The genes are TRBV6-5 and TRBJ1-2; possibly TRBD1 for D (5 bases). V lost 2 bases and J lost 9, with 19 bases in between. The CDR3 runs to 15 residues. CDR1 is MNHEY and CDR2 is SVGAGI in the germline V gene.

The gene calls are TRBV5-6 and TRBJ2-6; D gene uncertain. The germline V gene has CDR1 SGHDT and CDR2 YYEEEE. The CDR3 sequence is 15 residues long. Deletions cut 4 bases from V and 2 bases from J, with 10 bases between. The chain's CDR3 is CASSLRVAGANVLTF. In DNA form, the CDR3 reads TGTGCCAGCAGCCTAAGGGTGGCTGGGGCCAACGTCCTGACTTTC.

The V and J genes are TRBV12-3 or TRBV12-4 and TRBJ2-5; 9 nucleotides agree with TRBD1. CDR3 size: 15 residues. Unmatched junction bases numbered 4, after V lost 3 bases and J lost 2 bases. The CDR3: CASSFGQGFQETQYF. CDR3 sequence (DNA): TGTGCCAGCAGTTTTGGACAGGGGTTTCAAGAGACCCAGTACTTC.

This sequence joins TRBV10-3 and TRBJ2-7; D gene ambiguous. Trimming pared 3 bases from V and 3 bases from J, leaving 12 bases between. Germline V lookup: CDR1 ENHRY, CDR2 SYGVKD. The CDR3 spans 14 residues. The CDR3 here is CAISDPGWGYEQYF. For the CDR3, the DNA is TGTGCCATCAGTGATCCCGGCTGGGGCTACGAGCAGTACTTC.

CDR3 bases: TGTGCCAGCAGCTTAGACCTGGGGACCACTGAAGCTTTCTTT. Translation: CASSLDLGTTEAFF. The V gene is TRBV7-2, the J gene TRBJ1-1; possibly TRBD1 for D (5 bases). The CDR3 has 14 residues. Per the germline V gene, CDR1 is SGHTA and CDR2 is FQGNSA. Trimming removed 1 base at V and 4 bases at J, with 10 bases between.

The chain combines TRBV4-1 with TRBJ2-5; D is possibly TRBD1 (5 bases). Germline V gives CDR1 MGHRA, CDR2 YSYEKL. V lost 1 base, J lost 5 bases, and 11 bases lay in between. The CDR3 totals 14 residues. The CDR3: CASSQAIAGETQYF. The CDR3 DNA sequence: TGCGCCAGCAGCCAAGCAATAGCAGGGGAGACCCAGTACTTC.

The rearrangement links TRBV4-2 to TRBJ2-6; D remains unclear. Trimming shortened V by 3 bases and J by 1 base, and 7 bases separated the two germline ends. This CDR3 has 15 residues. In germline, CDR1 is LGHNA, CDR2 YNFKEQ. The CDR3 spells CASSQYESGANVLTF. The CDR3 DNA reads TGTGCCAGCAGCCAGTATGAGTCTGGGGCCAACGTCCTGACTTTC.

The CDR3 loop reads CASSLARGGEANNEQFF. The CDR3 coding sequence is TGTGCCAGCAGCTTAGCGCGGGGGGGAGAGGCTAACAATGAGCAGTTCTTC. This chain joins TRBV7-9 and TRBJ2-1; 9 bases align to TRBD2. The CDR3 extends over 17 amino acids. Germline assignment: CDR1 SEHNR and CDR2 FQNEAQ (reference sequence). Losses at the gene ends were 0 bases for V and 5 bases for J; bases not matched to a gene: 8.

The chain employs TRBV7-9 and TRBJ1-2; unclear D gene. The V gene's germline CDR1 is SEHNR and CDR2 FQNEAQ (reference sequence). The CDR3 spans 11 residues. V shed 11 bases and J shed 4 bases, with 11 bases lying between them. The CDR3, as DNA: TGTGCCGGGATGGGATTCTATGGCTACACCTTC. Protein product: CAGMGFYGYTF.

J is TRBJ1-1 and V is TRBV7-2; D ambiguous. Trimming removed 1 base at V and 8 bases at J, with 14 bases between. CDR3 length equals 14 residues. From germline, CDR1 is SGHTA and CDR2 FQGNSA. This CDR3 reads CASSLGVVLQEAFF. The DNA of the CDR3 is TGTGCCAGCAGCTTAGGGGTGGTTTTACAGGAAGCTTTCTTT. Using reference TRBV7-2 and TRBJ1-1 for the parts outside the CDR3, the full variable domain is GAGVSQSPSNKVTEKGKDVELRCDPISGHTALYWYRQSLGQGLEFLIYFQGNSAPDKSGLPSDRFSAERTGGSVSTLTIQRTQQEDSAVYLCASSLGVVLQEAFFGQGTRLTVV.

This clonotype was counted between two and nine times. The chain is built from TRBV6-5 and TRBJ2-3; no clear D. The CDR3 is made up of 11 amino acids. CDR1 and CDR2 from the germline V gene are MNHEY and SVGAGI. Trimming removed 9 bases from V and 4 bases from J, with 8 bases in between. The CDR3 nucleotides are TGTGCCAGAAAAGAGGCAGATACGCAGTATTTT. This translates into CARKEADTQYF.

The J gene is TRBJ2-5, the V gene TRBV5-1, with 10 bases identical to TRBD1. The CDR3 is 16 residues long. With V trimmed by 4 bases and J by 0 bases, 6 bases remained unmatched. The germline gives CDR1 SGHRS, CDR2 YFSETQ. The CDR3 DNA sequence: TGCGCCAGCAGCCCAATGGACAGGGGGTACCAAGAGACCCAGTACTTC. Translated: CASSPMDRGYQETQYF.

The J gene is TRBJ1-2, the V gene TRBV10-3; D possibly corresponds to TRBD1 (5 bases). Germline V gives CDR1 ENHRY, CDR2 SYGVKD. The CDR3 is 14 residues long. V was shortened by 6 bases and J by 6 bases, with 17 bases between the two germline ends. The CDR3 DNA reads TGTGCCATCAGCCAAAACCCCCCAGGGAATGGCTACACCTTC. The encoded protein is CAISQNPPGNGYTF.